Sequencing of this T cell receptor (beta chain) was carried out in a study of cytomegalovirus exposure and HLA in healthy donors. The study ran its PCR with 60 Vbeta and 13 Jbeta primers. Sequencing used immunoSEQ multiplex PCR; TCRdb keeps in-frame clones, though not all of them. The table records approximately 120,000 clones, 74% of them present only once. Study-wide results and caveats: Reported performance of the classifier showed diagnosis of cytomegalovirus status with high specificity and sensitivity. Many donors shared some public TCRs, even though most TCR sequences were rare. A later analysis reportedly found that, within productive TCRs, an Asian-associated ancestry cluster had fewer N-insertions than the mean observed across the roughly 630 donors.

The CDR3 contains 17 residues. As regards this clone: What it binds is unknown.

The V gene is TRBV21-1, the J gene TRBJ1-5; the tabulated D call, TRBD1, remains unverified against the DNA. TRBV21-1 corresponds to a pseudogene. This clonotype was obtained from a human donor in good health. The source material was PBMCs. Written as DNA, the CDR3 is TGTGCCAGCAGCAAAGTAATGAGGACAGGGGGCAATCAGCCCCAGCATTTT. Translation: CASSKVMRTGGNQPQHF.